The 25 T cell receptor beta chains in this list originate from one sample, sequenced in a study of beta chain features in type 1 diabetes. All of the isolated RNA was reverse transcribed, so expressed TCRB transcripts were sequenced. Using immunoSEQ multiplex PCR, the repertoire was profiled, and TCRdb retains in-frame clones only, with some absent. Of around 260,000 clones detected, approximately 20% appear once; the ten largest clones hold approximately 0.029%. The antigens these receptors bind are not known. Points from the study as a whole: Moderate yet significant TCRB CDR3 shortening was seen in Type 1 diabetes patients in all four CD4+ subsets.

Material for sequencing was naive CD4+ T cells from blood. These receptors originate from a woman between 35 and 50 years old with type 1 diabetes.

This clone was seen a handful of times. CDR3 sequence (DNA): TGTGCCAGCAGCTCATCAGCGGGGCAAGAGACCCAGTACTTC. Its translation: CASSSSAGQETQYF. The chain carries TRBV11-2 and TRBJ2-5; 7 positions agree with TRBD2. The CDR3 totals 14 residues. V trimming: 4 bases; J trimming: 2 bases; junction bases outside the gene matches: 4. The germline CDR1 and CDR2 sequences are SGHAT and FQNNGV.

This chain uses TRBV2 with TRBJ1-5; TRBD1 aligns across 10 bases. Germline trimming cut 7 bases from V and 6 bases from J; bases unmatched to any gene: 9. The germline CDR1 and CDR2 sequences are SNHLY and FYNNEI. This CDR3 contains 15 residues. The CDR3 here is CASTGDRGRSQPQHF. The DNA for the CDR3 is TGTGCCAGCACAGGGGACAGGGGAAGAAGTCAGCCCCAGCATTTT.

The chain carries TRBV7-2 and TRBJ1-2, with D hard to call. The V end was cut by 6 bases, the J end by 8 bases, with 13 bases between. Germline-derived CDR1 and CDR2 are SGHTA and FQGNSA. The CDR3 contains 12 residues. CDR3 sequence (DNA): TGTGCCAGCAGACCCCCGGTCCGCGGCTACACCTTC. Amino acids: CASRPPVRGYTF.

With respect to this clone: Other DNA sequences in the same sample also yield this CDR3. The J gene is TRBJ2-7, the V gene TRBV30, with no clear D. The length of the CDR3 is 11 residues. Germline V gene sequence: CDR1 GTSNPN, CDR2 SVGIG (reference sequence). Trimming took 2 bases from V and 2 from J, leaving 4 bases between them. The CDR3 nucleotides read TGTGCCTGGAGTAGAGCCTACGAGCAGTACTTC. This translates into CAWSRAYEQYF.

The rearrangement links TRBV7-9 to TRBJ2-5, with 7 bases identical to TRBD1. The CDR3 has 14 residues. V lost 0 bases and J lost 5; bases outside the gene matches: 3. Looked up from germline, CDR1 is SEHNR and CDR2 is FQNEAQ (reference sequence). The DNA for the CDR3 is TGTGCCAGCAGCTTAGCCGGGACAGTCGAGACCCAGTACTTC. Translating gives CASSLAGTVETQYF.

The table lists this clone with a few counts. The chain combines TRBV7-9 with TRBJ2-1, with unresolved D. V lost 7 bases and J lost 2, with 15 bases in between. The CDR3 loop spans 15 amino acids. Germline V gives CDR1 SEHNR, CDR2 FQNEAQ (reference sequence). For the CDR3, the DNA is TGTGCCAGCAACCCCGGAGTTGCTACCTACAATGAGCAGTTCTTC. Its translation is CASNPGVATYNEQFF. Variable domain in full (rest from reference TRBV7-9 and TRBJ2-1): DTGVSQNPRHKITKRGQNVTFRCDPISEHNRLYWYRQTLGQGPEFLTYFQNEAQLEKSRLLSDRFSAERPKGSFSTLEIQRTEQGDSAMYLCASNPGVATYNEQFFGPGTRLTVL.

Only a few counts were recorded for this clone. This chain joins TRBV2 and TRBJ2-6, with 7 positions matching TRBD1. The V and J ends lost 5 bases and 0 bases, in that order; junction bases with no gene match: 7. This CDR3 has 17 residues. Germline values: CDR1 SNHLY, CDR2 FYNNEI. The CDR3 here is CASSRGQVISGANVLTF. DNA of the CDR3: TGTGCCAGCAGTCGTGGACAGGTGATCTCTGGGGCCAACGTCCTGACTTTC.

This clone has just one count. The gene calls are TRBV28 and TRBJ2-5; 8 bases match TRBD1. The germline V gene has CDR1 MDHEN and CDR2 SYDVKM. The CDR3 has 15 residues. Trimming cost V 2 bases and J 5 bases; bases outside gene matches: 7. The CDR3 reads CASSLGGQVGETQYF. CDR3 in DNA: TGTGCCAGCAGTTTAGGGGGACAGGTCGGCGAGACCCAGTACTTC. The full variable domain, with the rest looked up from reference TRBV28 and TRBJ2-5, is DVKVTQSSRYLVKRTGEKVFLECVQDMDHENMFWYRQDPGLGLRLIYFSYDVKMKEKGDIPEGYSVSREKKERFSLILESASTNQTSMYLCASSLGGQVGETQYFGPGTRLLVL.

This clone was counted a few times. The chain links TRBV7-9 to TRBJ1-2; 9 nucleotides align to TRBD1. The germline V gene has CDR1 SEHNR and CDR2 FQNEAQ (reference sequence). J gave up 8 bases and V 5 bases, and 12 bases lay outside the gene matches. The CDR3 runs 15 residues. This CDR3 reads CASSQGSGQGLGYTF. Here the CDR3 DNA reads TGTGCCAGCAGCCAAGGATCGGGACAGGGCCTAGGCTACACCTTC.

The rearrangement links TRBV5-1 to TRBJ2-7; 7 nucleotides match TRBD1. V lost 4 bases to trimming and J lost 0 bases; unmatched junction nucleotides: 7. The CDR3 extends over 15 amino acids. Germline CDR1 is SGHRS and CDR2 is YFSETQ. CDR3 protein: CASSPATGSSYEQYF. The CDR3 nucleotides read TGCGCCAGCAGCCCTGCGACAGGGAGCTCCTACGAGCAGTACTTC.

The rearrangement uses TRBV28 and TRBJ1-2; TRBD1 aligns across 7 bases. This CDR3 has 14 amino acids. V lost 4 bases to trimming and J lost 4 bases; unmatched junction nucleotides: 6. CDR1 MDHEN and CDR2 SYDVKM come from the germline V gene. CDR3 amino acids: CASSSPGQIYGYTF. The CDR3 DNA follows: TGTGCCAGCAGTTCACCGGGACAGATCTATGGCTACACCTTC.

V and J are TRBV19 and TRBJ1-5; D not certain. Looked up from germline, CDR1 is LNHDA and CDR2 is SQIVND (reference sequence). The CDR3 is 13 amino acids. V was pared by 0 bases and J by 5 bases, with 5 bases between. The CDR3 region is CASSIDPDQPQHF. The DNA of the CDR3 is TGTGCCAGTAGTATAGACCCCGATCAGCCCCAGCATTTT.

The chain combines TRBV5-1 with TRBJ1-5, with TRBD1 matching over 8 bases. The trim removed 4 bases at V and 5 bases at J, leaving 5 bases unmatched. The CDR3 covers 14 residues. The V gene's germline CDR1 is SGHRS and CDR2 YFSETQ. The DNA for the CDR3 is TGCGCCAGCAGCGTACAGGGGGGCGATCAGCCCCAGCATTTT. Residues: CASSVQGGDQPQHF.

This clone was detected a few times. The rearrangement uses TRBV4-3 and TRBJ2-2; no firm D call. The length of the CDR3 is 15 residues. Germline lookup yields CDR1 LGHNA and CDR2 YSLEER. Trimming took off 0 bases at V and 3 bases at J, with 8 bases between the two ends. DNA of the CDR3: TGCGCCAGCAGCCAAGATGGAGCCCACACCGGGGAGCTGTTTTTT. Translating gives CASSQDGAHTGELFF.

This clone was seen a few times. The CDR3 reads CAGRDRGTEAFF. As DNA, the CDR3 is TGTGCCGGACGGGACAGGGGGACTGAAGCTTTCTTT. The rearrangement links TRBV28 to TRBJ1-1, with 11 bases aligning to TRBD1. With 11 bases clipped from V and 5 bases from J, the junction kept 4 bases outside the gene matches. The germline gives CDR1 MDHEN, CDR2 SYDVKM. The CDR3 consists of 12 residues.

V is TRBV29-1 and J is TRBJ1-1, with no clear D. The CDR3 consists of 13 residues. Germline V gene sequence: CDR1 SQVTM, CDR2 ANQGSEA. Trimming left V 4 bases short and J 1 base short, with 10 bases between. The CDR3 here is CSVGAVANTEAFF. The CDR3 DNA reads TGCAGCGTTGGGGCCGTGGCGAACACTGAAGCTTTCTTT.

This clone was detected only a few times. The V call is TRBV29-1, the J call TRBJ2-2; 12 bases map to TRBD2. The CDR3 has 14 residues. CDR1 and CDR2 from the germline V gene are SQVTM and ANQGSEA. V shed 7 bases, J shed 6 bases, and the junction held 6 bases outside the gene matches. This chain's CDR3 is CSGSSGRGAGELFF. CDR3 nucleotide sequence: TGCAGCGGGTCTAGCGGGAGGGGCGCCGGGGAGCTGTTTTTT.

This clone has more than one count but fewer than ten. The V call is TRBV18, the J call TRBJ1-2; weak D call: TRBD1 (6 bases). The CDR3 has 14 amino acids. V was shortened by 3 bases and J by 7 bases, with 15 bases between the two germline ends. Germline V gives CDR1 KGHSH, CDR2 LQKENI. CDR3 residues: CASSPKGQYAGYTF. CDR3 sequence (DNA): TGTGCCAGCTCACCCAAGGGACAATACGCTGGCTACACCTTC.

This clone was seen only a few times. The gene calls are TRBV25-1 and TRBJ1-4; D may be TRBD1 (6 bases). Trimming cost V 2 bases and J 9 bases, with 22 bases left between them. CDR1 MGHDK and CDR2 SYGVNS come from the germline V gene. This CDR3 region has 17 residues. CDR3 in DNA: TGTGCCAGCAGTGAAGTAGGAACAGGGAGGGGGTGGAAAAAACTGTTTTTT. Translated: CASSEVGTGRGWKKLFF.

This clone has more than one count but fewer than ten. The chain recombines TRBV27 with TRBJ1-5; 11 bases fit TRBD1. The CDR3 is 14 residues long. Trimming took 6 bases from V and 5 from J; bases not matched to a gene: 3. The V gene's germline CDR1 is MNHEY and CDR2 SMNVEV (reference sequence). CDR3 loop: CASSPDRGHQPQHF. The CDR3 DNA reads TGTGCCAGCAGCCCGGACAGGGGGCATCAGCCCCAGCATTTT.

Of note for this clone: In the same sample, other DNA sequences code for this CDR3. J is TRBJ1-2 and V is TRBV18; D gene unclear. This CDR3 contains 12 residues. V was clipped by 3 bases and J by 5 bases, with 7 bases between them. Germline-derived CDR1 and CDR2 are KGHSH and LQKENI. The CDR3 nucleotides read TGTGCCAGCTCACCGGGCGAGTATGGCTACACCTTC. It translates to CASSPGEYGYTF.

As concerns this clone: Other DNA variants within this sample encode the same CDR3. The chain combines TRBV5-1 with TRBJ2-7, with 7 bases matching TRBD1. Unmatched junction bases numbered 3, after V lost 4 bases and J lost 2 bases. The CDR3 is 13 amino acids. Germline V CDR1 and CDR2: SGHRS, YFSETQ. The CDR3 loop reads CASSPGQPYEQYF. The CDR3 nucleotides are TGCGCCAGCAGCCCGGGACAGCCCTACGAGCAGTACTTC.

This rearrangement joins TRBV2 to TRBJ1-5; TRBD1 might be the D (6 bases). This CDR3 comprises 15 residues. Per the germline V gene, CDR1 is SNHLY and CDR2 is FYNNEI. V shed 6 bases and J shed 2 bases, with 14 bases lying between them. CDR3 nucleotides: TGTGCCAGCAGCGAGGGTCGACAGGGCAATCAGCCCCAGCATTTT. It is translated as CASSEGRQGNQPQHF.

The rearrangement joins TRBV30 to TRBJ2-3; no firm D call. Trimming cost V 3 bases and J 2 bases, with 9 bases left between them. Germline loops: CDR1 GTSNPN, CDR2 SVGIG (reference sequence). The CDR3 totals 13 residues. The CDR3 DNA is TGTGCCTGGAGGGGCAGAGTCACAGATACGCAGTATTTT. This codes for CAWRGRVTDTQYF.

Written as DNA, the CDR3 is TGCAGCGAATCCAGGGGGCCCTATGGCTACACCTTC. Encoded protein: CSESRGPYGYTF. The V gene is TRBV29-1, the J gene TRBJ1-2, with TRBD1 matching over 8 bases. This CDR3 has 12 amino acids. Germline CDR1 SQVTM, CDR2 ANQGSEA. After removal of 7 bases from V and 4 bases from J, the junction contained 5 bases not matched to a gene.